The rows below give T cell receptor beta chains drawn from one sample of a study of blood T cell repertoires in COVID-19. TCRdb keeps only in-frame clones here, not all; method: immunoSEQ multiplex PCR. The sample has about 370,000 clones, more than 70% seen once. Sequenced: peripheral blood. The receptors shown here come from a woman between 25 and 40 years old with COVID-19, enrolled during active disease. The CDR3 runs from the conserved cysteine through the conserved F or W. D genes are given only for firm matches. Clone sizes are given selectively: once, few, many, or a class where the clone is expanded.

abundance	d_gene	j_gene	v_gene	CDR3aa	CDR3nt
few	NA	TRBJ2-7	TRBV28	CASSLNYEQYF	TGTGCCAGCAGCCTAAACTACGAGCAGTACTTC
NA	NA	TRBJ1-5	TRBV5-6	CASSFGLNSNQPQHF	TGTGCCAGCAGCTTTGGGCTAAATAGCAATCAGCCCCAGCATTTT
NA	TRBD1	TRBJ2-2	TRBV10-2	CASRDRSVSGELFF	TGCGCCAGCAGGGACAGGTCGGTCTCCGGGGAGCTGTTTTTT
NA	TRBD1	TRBJ1-1	TRBV18	CASSRPSGQGVTEAFF	TGTGCCAGCTCACGCCCCTCGGGACAGGGAGTCACTGAAGCTTTCTTT
once	TRBD1	TRBJ1-5	TRBV19	CASRTGEYQPQHF	TGTGCCAGTAGGACAGGGGAATATCAGCCCCAGCATTTT
NA	TRBD2	TRBJ2-7	TRBV7-2	CASSLQRGGSHEQYF	TGTGCCAGCAGCTTACAGCGGGGGGGCTCCCACGAGCAGTACTTC
NA	TRBD1	TRBJ1-4	TRBV4-3	CASSQDGGRQGDEKLFF	TGCGCCAGCAGCCAAGATGGAGGGAGACAGGGGGACGAAAAACTGTTTTTT
once	TRBD2	TRBJ2-3	TRBV24-1	CATSDRTSWSTDTQYF	TGTGCCACCAGTGACAGGACTAGTTGGAGCACAGATACGCAGTATTTT
NA	NA	TRBJ2-5	TRBV6-4	CASTENWEAQYF	TGTGCCAGCACAGAAAATTGGGAGGCCCAGTACTTC
NA	NA	TRBJ1-5	TRBV19	CASSLGGVFSNQPQHF	TGTGCCAGCTCGTTAGGGGGGGTATTCAGCAATCAGCCCCAGCATTTT
NA	NA	TRBJ2-1	TRBV24-1	CATSDQDRSSYNEQFF	TGTGCCACCAGTGACCAGGACAGAAGCTCCTACAATGAGCAGTTCTTC
NA	TRBD2	TRBJ2-3	TRBV6-2/TRBV6-3	CASSSPSGGATDTQYF	TGTGCCAGCAGTTCTCCTAGCGGGGGGGCTACCGATACGCAGTATTTT
NA	TRBD1	TRBJ1-4	TRBV4-3	CASSRHAADRANEKLFF	TGCGCCAGCAGCCGTCACGCGGCGGACAGGGCAAATGAAAAACTGTTTTTT
NA	TRBD1	TRBJ1-4	TRBV28	CASTGTGYEKLFF	TGTGCCAGCACCGGGACAGGGTACGAAAAACTGTTTTTT
NA	NA	TRBJ1-1	TRBV29-1	CSVVRQGTEAFF	TGCAGCGTTGTTAGGCAGGGAACTGAAGCTTTCTTT
NA	NA	TRBJ1-4	TRBV11-2	CASSLLLTSGEKLFF	TGTGCCAGCAGCTTATTATTGACGTCGGGTGAAAAACTGTTTTTT
NA	NA	TRBJ1-4	TRBV5-5	CASSLLNEKLFF	TGTGCCAGCAGCTTGCTTAATGAAAAACTGTTTTTT
NA	NA	TRBJ1-1	TRBV10-1	CASSDRLAGYTEAFF	TGCGCCAGCAGTGACCGGTTGGCAGGCTACACTGAAGCTTTCTTT
NA	NA	TRBJ1-4	TRBV18	CASSPSARGSTNEKLFF	TGTGCCAGCTCACCATCGGCAAGGGGGTCAACTAATGAAAAACTGTTTTTT
NA	TRBD2	TRBJ2-1	TRBV11-2	CASSFPGTSGYNEQFF	TGTGCCAGCAGCTTTCCCGGGACTAGCGGGTACAATGAGCAGTTCTTC
once	NA	TRBJ2-2	TRBV4-1	CASSQEVGRGVGELFF	TGCGCCAGCAGCCAAGAGGTGGGGCGCGGGGTCGGGGAGCTGTTTTTT
NA	NA	TRBJ1-1	TRBV5-6	CASSWLRGTEAFF	TGTGCCAGCAGCTGGTTAAGGGGGACTGAAGCTTTCTTT
NA	NA	TRBJ1-3	TRBV7-2	CASSLGGGASSGNTIYF	TGTGCCAGCAGCTTAGGGGGCGGGGCCTCCTCTGGAAACACCATATATTTT
NA	NA	TRBJ2-7	TRBV12-3/TRBV12-4	CASRKDSYEQYF	TGTGCCAGCAGAAAGGACAGCTACGAGCAGTACTTC
once	NA	TRBJ2-2	TRBV5-6	CASSLRRGRAGELFF	TGTGCCAGCAGCTTGAGGCGGGGGCGAGCCGGGGAGCTGTTTTTT
NA	TRBD2	TRBJ2-5	TRBV11-3	CASSPSSGRGQETQYF	TGTGCCAGCAGCCCCTCTAGCGGGAGGGGCCAAGAGACCCAGTACTTC
NA	NA	TRBJ1-1	TRBV4-3	CASSQGHRNTEAFF	TGCGCCAGCAGCCAAGGACATCGGAACACTGAAGCTTTCTTT
once	NA	TRBJ2-1	TRBV19	CASSIGKLSEQFF	TGTGCCAGTAGTATAGGAAAGCTAAGTGAGCAGTTCTTC
NA	NA	TRBJ1-3	TRBV5-6	CASSLSLENTIYF	TGTGCCAGCAGCTTGAGTCTGGAGAACACCATATATTTT
once	NA	TRBJ2-5	TRBV7-6	CASSFSTGSTKTQYF	TGTGCCAGCAGCTTTTCAACCGGGTCTACGAAGACCCAGTACTTC
NA	TRBD2	TRBJ2-5	TRBV28	CASSAGLAYQETQYF	TGTGCCAGCAGTGCGGGACTAGCGTACCAAGAGACCCAGTACTTC
NA	NA	TRBJ2-3	TRBV4-3	CASSQDFDSSTDTQYF	TGCGCCAGCAGCCAAGATTTCGACTCTAGCACAGATACGCAGTATTTT
few	NA	TRBJ2-7	TRBV5-6	CASSYSRYEQYF	TGTGCCAGCAGCTACTCACGGTACGAGCAGTACTTC
once	NA	TRBJ2-1	TRBV9	CASSVRSGFGNEQFF	TGTGCCAGCAGCGTCAGGAGCGGGTTTGGAAATGAGCAGTTCTTC
NA	NA	TRBJ1-2	TRBV6-5	CASLKGQEGDYGYTF	TGTGCCAGCCTCAAGGGGCAGGAAGGCGACTATGGCTACACCTTC
NA	NA	TRBJ2-6	TRBV23-1	CASSHPRVSLLGANVLTF	TGCGCCAGCAGTCACCCCCGGGTCTCCCTCTTGGGGGCCAACGTCCTGACTTTC